This T cell receptor beta chain was found in a study of shared clonotypes between healthy human individuals. Only in-frame clones appear in the TCRdb table, and some are missing; sequencing was by immunoSEQ multiplex PCR. This table has around 2.3 million clones, around 95% appearing once. This clone came up once. The CDR3 consists of 14 residues. V was clipped by 0 bases and J by 8 bases, with 13 bases between them. The germline V gene encodes CDR1 MNHEY and CDR2 SVGAGI. This chain joins TRBV6-5 and TRBJ1-2, with a possible D match to TRBD1 (6 bases). Sequencing was performed on naive CD4+ T cells sorted from blood. Subset noted: CD45RA+ positively selected. The sequence was obtained from a man between 18 and 35 years old in good health. The CDR3 DNA sequence: TGTGCCAGCAGTTACTCGCCAGGGGCGAGGGGCTACACCTTC. This encodes CASSYSPGARGYTF.